The entry below describes one T cell receptor (beta chain). The study counted Cohort 3 donors as recovered given two negative PCRs, clearance, or symptom resolution. The data derive from a study of blood T cell repertoires in COVID-19. Study information: Whether acute or convalescent, the COVID-19 samples came from the United States, Italy and Spain.

The assay was immunoSEQ multiplex PCR, and TCRdb's table has in-frame clones only and misses some. Among about 230,000 clones listed, 70% to 90% were seen once. The CDR3 contains 14 residues. Per germline, CDR1 LNHDA and CDR2 SQIVND (reference sequence). The V end was cut by 5 bases, the J end by 0 bases, with 8 bases between. The gene calls are TRBV19 and TRBJ1-5; D remains unclear. The source of this sequence is a man aged 25-45 years who had recovered from COVID-19. The material sequenced was PBMCs or T cells enriched from blood (not recorded which). The CDR3 nucleotides are TGTGCCAGTAGTCCGGACTATAGCAATCAGCCCCAGCATTTT. Encoded protein: CASSPDYSNQPQHF.